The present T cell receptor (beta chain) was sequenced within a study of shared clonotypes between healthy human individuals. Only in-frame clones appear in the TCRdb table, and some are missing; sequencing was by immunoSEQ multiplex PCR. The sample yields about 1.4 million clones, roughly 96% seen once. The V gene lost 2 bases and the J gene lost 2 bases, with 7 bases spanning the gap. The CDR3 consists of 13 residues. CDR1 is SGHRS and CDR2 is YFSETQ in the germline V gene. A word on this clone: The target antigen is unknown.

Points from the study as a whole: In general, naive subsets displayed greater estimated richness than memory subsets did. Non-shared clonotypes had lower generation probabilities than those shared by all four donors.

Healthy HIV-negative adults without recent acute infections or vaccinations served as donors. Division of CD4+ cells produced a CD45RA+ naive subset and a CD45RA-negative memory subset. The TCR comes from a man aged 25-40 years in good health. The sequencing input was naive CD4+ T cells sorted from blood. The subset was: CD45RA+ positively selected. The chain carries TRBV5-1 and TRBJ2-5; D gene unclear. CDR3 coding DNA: TGCGCCAGCAGCTTTGGAGAGCAAGAGACCCAGTACTTC. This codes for CASSFGEQETQYF.